The text below deals with one TCR beta chain. Antigen: not known. CDR3 length: 16 residues. The germline CDR1 and CDR2 sequences are SGHVS and FNYEAQ. These data originate in a study of CXCR3-negative and CXCR3-positive naive CD8 T cells. Study observations and caveats: More hydrophobic TRB CDR3s were found in CXCR3-positive naive cells than in CXCR3-negative naive cells. Naive cells used TRBV-TRBJ genes in much the same way whether CXCR3-negative or CXCR3-positive; memory cells did not.

The libraries of TRB cDNA were prepared using 5' RACE with UMI labels. With the 5' RACE reads reprocessed, TCRdb shows one record per CDR3 protein and no DNA. Recorded for this sample: some 54,000 distinct CDR3 sequences. Approximately 320,000 cells per CD8+ T cell subset were flow-sorted in triplicate. The origin of this receptor is a human donor in good health. Some clones in this sample may be carry-over from other donors' samples. The V call is TRBV7-6, the J call TRBJ2-5; with no DNA, the TCRdb D assignment of TRBD1 cannot be verified. The source material was naive CXCR3+ CD8+ T cells from blood. Indicated subset: CD45RO-CCR7+CD27+CD95- naive CD8+ T cells expressing CXCR3 (TNR3+). The CDR3 reads CASSHRQGPFQETQYF.